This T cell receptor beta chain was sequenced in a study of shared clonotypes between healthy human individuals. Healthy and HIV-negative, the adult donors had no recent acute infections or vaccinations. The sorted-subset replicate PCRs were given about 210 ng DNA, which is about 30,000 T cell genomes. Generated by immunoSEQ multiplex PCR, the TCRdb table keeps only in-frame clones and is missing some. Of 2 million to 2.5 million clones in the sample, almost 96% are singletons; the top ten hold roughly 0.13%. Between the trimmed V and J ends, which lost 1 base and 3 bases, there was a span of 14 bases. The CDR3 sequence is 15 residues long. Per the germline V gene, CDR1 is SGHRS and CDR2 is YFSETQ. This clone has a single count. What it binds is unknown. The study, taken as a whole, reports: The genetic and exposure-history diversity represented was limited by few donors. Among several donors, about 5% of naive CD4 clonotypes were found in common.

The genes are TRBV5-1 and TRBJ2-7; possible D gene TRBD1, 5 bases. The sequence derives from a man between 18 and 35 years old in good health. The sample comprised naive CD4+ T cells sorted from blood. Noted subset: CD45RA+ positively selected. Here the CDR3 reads CASSLLSQGNYEQYF. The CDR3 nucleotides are TGCGCCAGCAGCTTGTTAAGCCAGGGTAACTACGAGCAGTACTTC.